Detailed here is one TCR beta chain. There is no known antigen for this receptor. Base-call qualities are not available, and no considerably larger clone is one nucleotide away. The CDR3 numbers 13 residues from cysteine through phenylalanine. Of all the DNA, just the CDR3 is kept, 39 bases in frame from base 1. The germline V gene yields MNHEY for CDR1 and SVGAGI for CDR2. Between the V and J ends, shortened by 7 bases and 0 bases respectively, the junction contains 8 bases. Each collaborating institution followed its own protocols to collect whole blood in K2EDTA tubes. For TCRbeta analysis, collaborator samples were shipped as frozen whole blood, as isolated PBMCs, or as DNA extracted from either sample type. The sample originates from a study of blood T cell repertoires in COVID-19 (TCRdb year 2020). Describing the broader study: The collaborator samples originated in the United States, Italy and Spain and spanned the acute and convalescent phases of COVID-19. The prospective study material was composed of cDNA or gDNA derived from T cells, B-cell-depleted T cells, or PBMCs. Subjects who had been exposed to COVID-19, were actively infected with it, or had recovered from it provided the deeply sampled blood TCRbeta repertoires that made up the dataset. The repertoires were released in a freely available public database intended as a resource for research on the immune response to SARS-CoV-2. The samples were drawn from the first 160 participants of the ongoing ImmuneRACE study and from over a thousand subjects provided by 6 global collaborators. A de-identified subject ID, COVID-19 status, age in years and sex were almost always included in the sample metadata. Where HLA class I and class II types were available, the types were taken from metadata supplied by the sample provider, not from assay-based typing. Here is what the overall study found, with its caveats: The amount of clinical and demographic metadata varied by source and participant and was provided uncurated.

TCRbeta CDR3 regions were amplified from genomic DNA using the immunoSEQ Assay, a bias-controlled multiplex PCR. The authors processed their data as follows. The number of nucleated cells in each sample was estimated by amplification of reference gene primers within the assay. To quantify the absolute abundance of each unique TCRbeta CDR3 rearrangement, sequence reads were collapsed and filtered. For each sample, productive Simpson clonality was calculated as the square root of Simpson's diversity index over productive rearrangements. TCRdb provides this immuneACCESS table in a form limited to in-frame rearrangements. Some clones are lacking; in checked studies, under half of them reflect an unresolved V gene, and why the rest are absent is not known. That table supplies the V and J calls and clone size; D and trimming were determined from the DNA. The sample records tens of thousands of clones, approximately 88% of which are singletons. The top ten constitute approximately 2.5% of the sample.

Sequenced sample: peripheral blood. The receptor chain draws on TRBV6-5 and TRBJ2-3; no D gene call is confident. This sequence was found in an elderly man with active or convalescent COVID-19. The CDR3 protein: CASNPGSTDTQYF. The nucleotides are TGTGCCAGCAACCCGGGTAGCACAGATACGCAGTATTTT.